These T cell receptor beta chains were read from a single sample in a study of read filtering for tumor transcriptome and immune sequencing. Using its own MiXCR run on the reads, TCRdb lists one record per CDR3 protein. The sample has more than 100,000 distinct CDR3 sequences; less than 15% are singletons. The sample consisted of a population of CD138-negative cells sorted from bone marrow. These receptors were taken from a donor at least 40 years old with multiple myeloma. CDR3s include the opening cysteine and the closing phenylalanine or tryptophan. The D gene is left open where the match is weak. A clone size is listed for some rows: how often the clone was seen (once, few, many), or a class if it is expanded.

d_gene	abundance	j_gene	v_gene	CDR3nt	CDR3aa
TRBD2	many	TRBJ2-7	TRBV20-1	TGCAGTGCTGAAGAGGGACTAGCGGGAGGGGCCTACGAGCAGTACTTC	CSAEEGLAGGAYEQYF
TRBD2	NA	TRBJ2-7	TRBV11-2	TGTGCCAGCAGCTCAGAGGCTAGCGGGCCTTACGAGCAGTACTTC	CASSSEASGPYEQYF
NA	NA	TRBJ2-7	TRBV9	TGTGCCAGCAGCGCAGAACCCCGGGCGAACTACGAGCAGTACTTC	CASSAEPRANYEQYF
NA	many	TRBJ2-1	TRBV19	TGTGCCAGTAGTATAGATTACAGTATCAATGAGCAGTTCTTC	CASSIDYSINEQFF
TRBD1	many	TRBJ2-2	TRBV12-3/TRBV12-4	TGTGCCAGCAGAATAGGACAGGGGAACACCGGGGAGCTGTTTTTT	CASRIGQGNTGELFF
NA	NA	TRBJ2-2	TRBV7-2	TGTGCCAGCAACACGTACGGGGAGCTGTTTTTT	CASNTYGELFF
NA	few	TRBJ1-1	TRBV12-3/TRBV12-4	TGTGCCAGCAGTTCTCAGGACCCAGGGGTCCTCACTGAAGCTTTCTTT	CASSSQDPGVLTEAFF
NA	many	TRBJ1-1	TRBV6-5	TGTGCCAGCAGTTACCGGACCGGAGAGACTGAAGCTTTCTTT	CASSYRTGETEAFF
NA	many	TRBJ1-1	TRBV12-3/TRBV12-4	TGTGCCAGCAGTCTAGTAGGGGAGAACACTGAAGCTTTCTTT	CASSLVGENTEAFF
TRBD2	NA	TRBJ2-5	TRBV20-1	TGCAGTGCTAGAGCACCCTATAGGGACTATCAAGAGACCCAGTACTTC	CSARAPYRDYQETQYF
NA	NA	TRBJ2-5	TRBV6-5	TGTGCCAGCAGTCAAACACGGGGCGGGCAAGAGACCCAGTACTTC	CASSQTRGGQETQYF
TRBD1	many	TRBJ1-1	TRBV5-1	TGCGCCAGCAGCTTGGCGGGGGACAGGCTGAACACTGAAGCTTTCTTT	CASSLAGDRLNTEAFF
NA	many	TRBJ1-6	TRBV12-5	TGTGCTAGTGGTTTGCTCAGACCCCCCAAGGATTCACCCCTCCACTTT	CASGLLRPPKDSPLHF
NA	many	TRBJ2-3	TRBV6-1	TGTGCCGTATGGAGCGGCAGCACAGATACGCAGTATTTT	CAVWSGSTDTQYF
NA	many	TRBJ2-2	TRBV5-1	TGCGCCAGCAGCAACAACACGACCGGGGAGCTGTTTTTT	CASSNNTTGELFF
TRBD1	many	TRBJ2-2	TRBV20-1	TGCAGTGCTAGAGATCCACGGACAGGGAAAACCGGGGAGCTGTTTTTT	CSARDPRTGKTGELFF
TRBD1	NA	TRBJ2-7	TRBV13	TGTGCCAGCAGCTTCGGGACAGGGAGACACGAGCAGTACTTC	CASSFGTGRHEQYF
NA	NA	TRBJ1-5	TRBV30	TGTGCCTGGAGTTTAGGGGGTTCTAGCAATCAGCCCCAGCATTTT	CAWSLGGSSNQPQHF
TRBD2	many	TRBJ2-3	TRBV6-2/TRBV6-3	TGTGCCGGCTCTAGCGGGAGAATAGATACGCAGTATTTT	CAGSSGRIDTQYF
NA	many	TRBJ1-4	TRBV11-3	TGTGCCAGCAGCTTACGGAATGAAAAACTGTTTTTT	CASSLRNEKLFF
TRBD2	few	TRBJ2-7	TRBV29-1	TGCAGCGTTGAAGTAGCGGGAGGGCTTAACGAGCAGTACTTC	CSVEVAGGLNEQYF
NA	many	TRBJ1-5	TRBV20-1	TGCAGTGCTATGAACCTGGGGGTGGGTCAGCCCCAGCATTTT	CSAMNLGVGQPQHF
TRBD1	many	TRBJ1-1	TRBV10-3	TGTGCCATCAGTGAGTCGGGGACAGACAACACTGAAGCTTTCTTT	CAISESGTDNTEAFF
TRBD1	NA	TRBJ2-3	TRBV5-1	TGCGCCAGCAGCTTGAGACGACAGGGGTCCACAGATACGCAGTATTTT	CASSLRRQGSTDTQYF
TRBD2	many	TRBJ2-7	TRBV5-1	TGCGCCAGCAGCGCGGTGACTAGCGGGGCCTACGAGCAGTACTTC	CASSAVTSGAYEQYF
NA	NA	TRBJ1-6	TRBV11-1	TGTGCCCGCAGCTACACCGGGACACAGAATTCACCCCTCCACTTT	CARSYTGTQNSPLHF
NA	many	TRBJ2-2	TRBV5-1	TGCGCCAGCAGCTCTCGGGCCGGAGGTGGGGCAAACGGGGAGCTGTTTTTT	CASSSRAGGGANGELFF
TRBD2	many	TRBJ2-1	TRBV12-3/TRBV12-4	TGTGCCAGCAGGTACCGGACTAGCGGGAGAGGATACAATGAGCAGTTCTTC	CASRYRTSGRGYNEQFF
TRBD2	NA	TRBJ2-6	TRBV20-1	TGCAGTGCTAGATCTCAGGGGACTAGCGGGAGAGCGGGCGACCCTGGGGCCGACGTCCTGACTTTC	CSARSQGTSGRAGDPGADVLTF
TRBD2	many	TRBJ2-1	TRBV9	TGTGCCAGCAGCGTCCGACTAGCGGAATACAATGAGCAGTTCTTC	CASSVRLAEYNEQFF
TRBD2	many	TRBJ2-1	TRBV6-2/TRBV6-3	TGTGCCAGCAGCCGGACTAGCGGGAGAAATGAGCAGTTCTTC	CASSRTSGRNEQFF
TRBD1	many	TRBJ2-7	TRBV29-1	TGCAGCGTCGCCCGGGACAGGGCAAAGGAGCAGTACTTC	CSVARDRAKEQYF
NA	NA	TRBJ2-3	TRBV27	TGTGCCAGCAGCCCCAGCTTGGCAGATACGCAGTATTTT	CASSPSLADTQYF
NA	few	TRBJ2-7	TRBV30	TGTGCCTGGAGCTATGAGACTAGCGAGCAGTACTTC	CAWSYETSEQYF
TRBD2	NA	TRBJ2-1	TRBV5-1	TGCGCCAGCAGCTCCTCGGGACTAGCGGTGGTCTACAAGGAGCAGTTCTTC	CASSSSGLAVVYKEQFF
TRBD2	many	TRBJ2-1	TRBV20-1	TGCAGTGCTAGAGAACTAGCGGGGTGGGACAATGAGCAGTTCTTC	CSARELAGWDNEQFF